This is a list of T cell receptor beta chains from one sample in a study of cytomegalovirus exposure and HLA in healthy donors. The assay was immunoSEQ multiplex PCR, and TCRdb's table has in-frame clones only and misses some. The sample shows 150,000 to 200,000 clones, just over 75% of them seen only once. The specimen sequenced was PBMCs. These receptor sequences come from a woman in her thirties or forties in good health and CMV-seronegative. Each CDR3 is given with its conserved first and last residue. The order of the fields is clone size, V gene, J gene, D gene, CDR3 protein, CDR3 DNA. A D gene is named only where the DNA matches it firmly. Clone size is not always given. Where it is, it says once, few, many or a class for expanded clones.

size: -
V: TRBV5-4
J: TRBJ1-2
D: -
CDR3: CASSLAGREDGYTF
DNA: TGTGCCAGCAGCTTGGCCGGCAGGGAAGATGGCTACACCTTC

size: -
V: TRBV7-9
J: TRBJ2-2
D: -
CDR3: CASTRSQGMNTGELFF
DNA: TGTGCCAGCACCCGATCGCAGGGGATGAACACCGGGGAGCTGTTTTTT

size: -
V: TRBV5-1
J: TRBJ2-7
D: TRBD1
CDR3: CASSFALRTGTDEQYF
DNA: TGCGCCAGCAGCTTCGCGCTCCGGACAGGGACGGACGAGCAGTACTTC

size: -
V: TRBV30
J: TRBJ1-5
D: -
CDR3: CAWSLGGNQPQHF
DNA: TGTGCCTGGAGTCTAGGTGGCAATCAGCCCCAGCATTTT

size: -
V: TRBV19
J: TRBJ2-1
D: TRBD1
CDR3: CASSFSAGTGFNEQFF
DNA: TGTGCCAGTAGTTTTTCCGCCGGGACAGGGTTTAATGAGCAGTTCTTC

size: few
V: TRBV7-6
J: TRBJ2-1
D: -
CDR3: CASSWGGSGGRYNEQFF
DNA: TGTGCCAGCAGCTGGGGGGGGTCAGGGGGCCGGTACAATGAGCAGTTCTTC

size: -
V: TRBV2
J: TRBJ2-7
D: TRBD2
CDR3: CASSGPLAGFSYEQYF
DNA: TGTGCCAGCAGCGGGCCTCTAGCGGGATTCTCCTACGAGCAGTACTTC

size: -
V: TRBV10-3
J: TRBJ1-1
D: -
CDR3: CAISGGREAFF
DNA: TGTGCCATCAGTGGAGGTAGGGAAGCTTTCTTT

size: -
V: TRBV9
J: TRBJ1-2
D: TRBD1
CDR3: CASSVGQGASSYTF
DNA: TGTGCCAGCAGCGTAGGGCAGGGGGCCTCCTCCTACACCTTC

size: -
V: TRBV6-5
J: TRBJ1-2
D: -
CDR3: CASRRGAGNHGYTF
DNA: TGTGCCAGCAGACGGGGGGCAGGCAACCATGGCTACACCTTC